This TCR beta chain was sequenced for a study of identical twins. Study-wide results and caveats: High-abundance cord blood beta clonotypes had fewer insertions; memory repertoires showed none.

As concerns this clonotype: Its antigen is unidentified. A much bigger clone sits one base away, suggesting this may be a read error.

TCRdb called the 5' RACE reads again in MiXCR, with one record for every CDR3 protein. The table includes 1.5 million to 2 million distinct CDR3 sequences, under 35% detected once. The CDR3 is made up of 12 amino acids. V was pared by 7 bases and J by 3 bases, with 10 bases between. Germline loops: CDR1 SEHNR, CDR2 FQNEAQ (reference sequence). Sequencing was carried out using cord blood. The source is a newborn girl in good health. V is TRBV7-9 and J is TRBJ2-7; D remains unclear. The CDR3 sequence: CASNLYNYEQYF. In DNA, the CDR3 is TGTGCCAGCAACCTCTACAACTACGAGCAGTACTTC.